This T cell receptor (beta chain) was sequenced for a study of shared clonotypes between healthy human individuals. Whole-study context: CD8 memory received one plate per donor, CD8 naive two, CD4 memory three and CD4 naive three. Study-wide findings and caveats: Non-shared clonotypes displayed generation probabilities falling below those of clonotypes present in all four donors.

Germline CDR1 is SNHLY and CDR2 is FYNNEI. The CDR3 covers 11 residues. V was clipped by 9 bases and J by 6 bases, with 10 bases between them. The authors split each subset's genomic DNA evenly across several immunoSEQ plates. Sequencing used immunoSEQ multiplex PCR; TCRdb keeps in-frame clones, though not all of them. The data contain around 2,000,000 clones, approximately 95% of them singletons. Positive CCR7 selection of CD45RO-negative cells yielded the naive CD8 cells, and terminally differentiated effector memory CD45RA+ cells were excluded. On this clone itself: The antigen is undetermined.

The source material was naive CD8+ T cells sorted from blood. The clonotype was recovered from a man aged 18 to 29 in good health. This chain links TRBV2 with TRBJ2-3; D may be TRBD2 (5 bases). CDR3 in DNA: TGTGCCAGTGAATCGGGGGATACGCAGTATTTT. This encodes CASESGDTQYF.